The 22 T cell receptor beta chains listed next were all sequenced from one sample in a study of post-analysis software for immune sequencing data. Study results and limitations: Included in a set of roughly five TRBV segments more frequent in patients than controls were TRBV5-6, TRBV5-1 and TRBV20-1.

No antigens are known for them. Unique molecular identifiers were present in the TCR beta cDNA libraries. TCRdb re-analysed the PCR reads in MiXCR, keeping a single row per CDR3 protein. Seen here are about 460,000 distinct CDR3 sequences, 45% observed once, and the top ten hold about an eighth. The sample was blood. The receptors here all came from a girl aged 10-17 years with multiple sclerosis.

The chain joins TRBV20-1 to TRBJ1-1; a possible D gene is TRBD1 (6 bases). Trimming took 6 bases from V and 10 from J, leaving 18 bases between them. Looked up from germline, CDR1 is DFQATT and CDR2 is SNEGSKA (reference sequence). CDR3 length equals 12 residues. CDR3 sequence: CSAGGGLAGAFF. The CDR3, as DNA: TGCAGTGCAGGAGGGGGACTAGCGGGAGCTTTCTTT.

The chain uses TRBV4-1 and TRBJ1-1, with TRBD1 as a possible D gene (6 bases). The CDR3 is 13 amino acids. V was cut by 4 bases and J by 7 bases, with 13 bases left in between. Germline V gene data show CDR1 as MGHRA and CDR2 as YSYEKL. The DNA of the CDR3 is TGCGCCAGCAGCCCCATAGGACAGTATGAAGCTTTCTTT. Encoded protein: CASSPIGQYEAFF.

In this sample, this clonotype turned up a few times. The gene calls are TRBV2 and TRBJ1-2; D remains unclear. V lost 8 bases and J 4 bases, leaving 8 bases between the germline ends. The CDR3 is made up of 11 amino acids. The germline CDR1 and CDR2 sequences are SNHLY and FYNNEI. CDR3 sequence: CASQRGYGYTF. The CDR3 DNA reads TGTGCCAGCCAGCGCGGCTATGGCTACACCTTC. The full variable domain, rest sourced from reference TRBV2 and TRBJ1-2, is EPEVTQTPSHQVTQMGQEVILRCVPISNHLYFYWYRQILGQKVEFLVSFYNNEISEKSEIFDDQFSVERPDGSNFTLKIRSTKLEDSAMYFCASQRGYGYTFGSGTRLTVV.

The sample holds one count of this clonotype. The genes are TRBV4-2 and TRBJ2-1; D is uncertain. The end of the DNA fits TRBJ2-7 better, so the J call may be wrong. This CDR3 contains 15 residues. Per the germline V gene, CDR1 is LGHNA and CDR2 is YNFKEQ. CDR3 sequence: CASSQEYGTYNEQYF. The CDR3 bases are TGTGCCAGCAGCCAAGAGTACGGAACCTACAATGAGCAGTACTTC.

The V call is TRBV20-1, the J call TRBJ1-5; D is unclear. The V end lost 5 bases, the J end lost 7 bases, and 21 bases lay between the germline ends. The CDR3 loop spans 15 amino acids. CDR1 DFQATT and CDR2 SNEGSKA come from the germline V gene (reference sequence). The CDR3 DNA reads TGCAGTGCTGGAGGACTTCCTCTAATGGTACAGCCCCAGCATTTT. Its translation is CSAGGLPLMVQPQHF.

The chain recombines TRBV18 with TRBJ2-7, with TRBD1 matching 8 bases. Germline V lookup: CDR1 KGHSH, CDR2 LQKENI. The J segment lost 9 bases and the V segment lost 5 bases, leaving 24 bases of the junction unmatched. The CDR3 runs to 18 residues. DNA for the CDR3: TGTGCCAGCTCATCATCGACAATTGACAGGGGATGGGCCGCTGGGCAGTACTTC. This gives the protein CASSSSTIDRGWAAGQYF.

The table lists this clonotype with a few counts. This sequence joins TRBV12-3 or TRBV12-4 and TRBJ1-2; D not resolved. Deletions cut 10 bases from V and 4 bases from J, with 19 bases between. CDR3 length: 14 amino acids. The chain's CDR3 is CATTEGIRVYGYTF. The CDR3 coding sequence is TGTGCCACCACCGAGGGAATCCGCGTCTATGGCTACACCTTC.

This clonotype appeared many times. This CDR3 reads CATHVGTGRVEETQYF. CDR3 nucleotide sequence: TGTGCCACCCACGTAGGAACGGGGAGAGTTGAGGAGACCCAGTACTTC. The chain employs TRBV9 and TRBJ2-5; D is perhaps TRBD2 (5 bases). This CDR3 is 16 amino acids long. Between the trimmed V and J ends, which lost 9 bases and 5 bases, there was a span of 26 bases. Germline V lookup: CDR1 SGDLS, CDR2 YYNGEE.

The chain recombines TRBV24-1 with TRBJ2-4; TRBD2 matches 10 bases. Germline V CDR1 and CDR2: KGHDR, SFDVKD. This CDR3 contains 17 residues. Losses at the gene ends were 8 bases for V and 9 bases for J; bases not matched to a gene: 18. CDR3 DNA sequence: TGTGCCACCATCCAAACCCGGGGGGGTAGCGGGAGGAGCATTCAGTACTTC. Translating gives CATIQTRGGSGRSIQYF.

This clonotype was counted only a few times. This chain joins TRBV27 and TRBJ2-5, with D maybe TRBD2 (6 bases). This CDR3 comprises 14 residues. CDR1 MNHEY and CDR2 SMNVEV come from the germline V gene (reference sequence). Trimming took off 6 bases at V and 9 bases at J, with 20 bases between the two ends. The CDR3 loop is CASRTAGLSKAQYF. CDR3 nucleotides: TGTGCCAGCAGAACGGCGGGACTGTCAAAGGCCCAGTACTTC.

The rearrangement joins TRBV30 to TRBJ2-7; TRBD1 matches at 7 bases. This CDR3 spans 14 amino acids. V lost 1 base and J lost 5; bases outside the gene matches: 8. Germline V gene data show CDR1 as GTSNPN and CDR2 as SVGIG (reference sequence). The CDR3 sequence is CAWSALQGIHEQYF. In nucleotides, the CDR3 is TGTGCCTGGAGTGCCCTACAGGGGATCCACGAGCAGTACTTC.

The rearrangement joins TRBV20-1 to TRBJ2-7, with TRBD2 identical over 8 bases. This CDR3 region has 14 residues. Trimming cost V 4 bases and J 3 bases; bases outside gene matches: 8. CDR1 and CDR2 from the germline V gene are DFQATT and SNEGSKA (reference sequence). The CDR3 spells CSATSSGPSYEQYF. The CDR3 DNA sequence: TGCAGTGCTACTTCTAGCGGGCCCAGCTACGAGCAGTACTTC.

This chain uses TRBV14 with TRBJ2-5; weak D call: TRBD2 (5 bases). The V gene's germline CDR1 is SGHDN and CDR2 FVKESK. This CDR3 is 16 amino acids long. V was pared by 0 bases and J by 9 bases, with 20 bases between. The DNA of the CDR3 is TGTGCCAGCAGCCAAGAAAATACGGGTCCAACCGGGGCCCAGTACTTC. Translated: CASSQENTGPTGAQYF.

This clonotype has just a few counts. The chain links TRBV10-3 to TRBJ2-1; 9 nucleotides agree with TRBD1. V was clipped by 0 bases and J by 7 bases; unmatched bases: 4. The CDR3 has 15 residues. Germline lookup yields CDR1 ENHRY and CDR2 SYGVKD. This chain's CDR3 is CAISESRDRANEQFF. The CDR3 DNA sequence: TGTGCCATCAGTGAGTCCCGGGACAGGGCAAATGAGCAGTTCTTC.

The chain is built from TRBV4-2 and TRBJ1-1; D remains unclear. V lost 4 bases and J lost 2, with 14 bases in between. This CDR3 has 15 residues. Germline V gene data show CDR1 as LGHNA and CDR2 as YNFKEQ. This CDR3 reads CASSRGPPLNTEAFF. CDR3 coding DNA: TGTGCCAGCAGCCGTGGACCCCCGCTAAACACTGAAGCTTTCTTT.

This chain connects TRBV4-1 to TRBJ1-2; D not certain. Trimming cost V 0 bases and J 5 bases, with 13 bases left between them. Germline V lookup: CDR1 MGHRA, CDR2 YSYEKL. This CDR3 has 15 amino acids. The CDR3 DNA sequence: TGCGCCAGCAGCCAAGATCCGGGAGGAGGGTATGGCTACACCTTC. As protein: CASSQDPGGGYGYTF.

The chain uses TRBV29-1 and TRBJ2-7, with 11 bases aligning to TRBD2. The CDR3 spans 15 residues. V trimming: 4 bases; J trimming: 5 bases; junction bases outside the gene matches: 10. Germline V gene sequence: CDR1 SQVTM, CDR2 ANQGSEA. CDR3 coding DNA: TGCAGCGTTGGCCGCTCGACTAGCGGGAACGACGAGCAGTACTTC. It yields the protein CSVGRSTSGNDEQYF.

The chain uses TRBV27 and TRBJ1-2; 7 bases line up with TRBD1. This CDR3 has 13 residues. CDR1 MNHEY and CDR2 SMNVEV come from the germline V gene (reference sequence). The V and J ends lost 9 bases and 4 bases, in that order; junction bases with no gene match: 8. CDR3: CASGGGGGYGYTF. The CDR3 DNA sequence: TGTGCCAGTGGGGGAGGGGGCGGCTATGGCTACACCTTC.

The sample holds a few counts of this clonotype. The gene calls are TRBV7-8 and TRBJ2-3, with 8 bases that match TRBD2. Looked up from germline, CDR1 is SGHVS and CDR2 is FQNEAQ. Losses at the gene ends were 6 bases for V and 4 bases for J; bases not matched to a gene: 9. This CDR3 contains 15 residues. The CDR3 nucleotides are TGTGCCAGCAGGGAGAGCGGGAGAGTCGCAGATACGCAGTATTTT. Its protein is CASRESGRVADTQYF.

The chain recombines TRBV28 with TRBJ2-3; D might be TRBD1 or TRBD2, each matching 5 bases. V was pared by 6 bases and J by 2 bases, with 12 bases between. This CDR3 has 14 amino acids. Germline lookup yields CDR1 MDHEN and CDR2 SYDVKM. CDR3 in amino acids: CASRPGTNTDTQYF. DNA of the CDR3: TGTGCCAGCAGGCCAGGGACCAACACAGATACGCAGTATTTT.

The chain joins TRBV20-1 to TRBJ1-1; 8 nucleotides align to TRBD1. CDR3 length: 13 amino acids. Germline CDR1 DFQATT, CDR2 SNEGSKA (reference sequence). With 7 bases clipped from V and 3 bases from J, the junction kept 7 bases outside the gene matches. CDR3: CSVAQGADTEAFF. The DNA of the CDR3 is TGCAGTGTCGCGCAGGGGGCGGACACTGAAGCTTTCTTT.

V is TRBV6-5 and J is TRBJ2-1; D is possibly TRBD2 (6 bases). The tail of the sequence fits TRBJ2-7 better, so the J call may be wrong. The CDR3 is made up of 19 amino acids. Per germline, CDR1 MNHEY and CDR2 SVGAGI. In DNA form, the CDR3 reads TGTGCCAGCAGTTACCGATCGACTAGTTCCCAGCACTCCTACAAGGAGCAGTACTTC. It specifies CASSYRSTSSQHSYKEQYF.